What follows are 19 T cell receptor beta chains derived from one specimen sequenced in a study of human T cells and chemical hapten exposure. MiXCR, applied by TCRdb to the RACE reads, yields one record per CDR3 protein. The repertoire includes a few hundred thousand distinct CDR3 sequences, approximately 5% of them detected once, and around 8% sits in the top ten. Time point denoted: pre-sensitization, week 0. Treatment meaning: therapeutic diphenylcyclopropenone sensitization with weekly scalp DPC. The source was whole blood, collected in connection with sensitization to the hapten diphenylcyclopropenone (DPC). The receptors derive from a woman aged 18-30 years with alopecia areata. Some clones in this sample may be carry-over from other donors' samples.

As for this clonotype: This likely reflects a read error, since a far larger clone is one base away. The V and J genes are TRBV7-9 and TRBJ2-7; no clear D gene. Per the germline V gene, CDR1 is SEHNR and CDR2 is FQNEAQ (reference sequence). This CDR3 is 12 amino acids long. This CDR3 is CPSSLATYEQYF. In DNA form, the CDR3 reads TGTCCCAGCAGCTTAGCCACATACGAGCAGTACTTC.

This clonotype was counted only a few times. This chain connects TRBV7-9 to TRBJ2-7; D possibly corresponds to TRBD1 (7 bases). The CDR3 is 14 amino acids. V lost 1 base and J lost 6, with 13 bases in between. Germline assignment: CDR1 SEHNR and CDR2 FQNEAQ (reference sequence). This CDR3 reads CASSLGGTVTEQYF. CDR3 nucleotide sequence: TGTGCCAGCAGCTTAGGCGGGACAGTGACCGAGCAGTACTTC.

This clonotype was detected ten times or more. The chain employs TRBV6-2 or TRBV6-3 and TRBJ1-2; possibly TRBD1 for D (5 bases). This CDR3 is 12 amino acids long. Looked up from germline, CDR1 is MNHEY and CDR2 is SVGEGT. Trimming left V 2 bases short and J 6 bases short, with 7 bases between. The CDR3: CASSYGQDGYTF. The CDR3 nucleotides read TGTGCCAGCAGTTACGGACAAGATGGCTACACCTTC.

The CDR3 nucleotides are TGTGCCAGCGCATCCCTCCCCACCGGGGAGCTGTTTTTT. Protein: CASASLPTGELFF. The chain uses TRBV7-2 and TRBJ2-2, with D unclear. Trimming stripped 8 bases from V and 4 bases from J, with 11 bases between. CDR1 and CDR2 from the germline V gene are SGHTA and FQGNSA. The CDR3 runs 13 residues.

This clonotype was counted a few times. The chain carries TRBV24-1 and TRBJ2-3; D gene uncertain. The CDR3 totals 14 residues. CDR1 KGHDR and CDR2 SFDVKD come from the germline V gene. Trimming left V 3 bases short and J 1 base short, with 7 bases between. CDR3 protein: CATSDTSRTDTQYF. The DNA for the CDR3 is TGTGCCACCAGTGATACGAGTCGCACAGATACGCAGTATTTT.

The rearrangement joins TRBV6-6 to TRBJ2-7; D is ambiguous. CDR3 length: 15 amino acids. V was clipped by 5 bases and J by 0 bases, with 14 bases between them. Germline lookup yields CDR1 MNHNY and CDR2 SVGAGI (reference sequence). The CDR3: CASSQSKGSSYEQYF. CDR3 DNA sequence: TGTGCCAGCAGTCAATCAAAGGGCTCCTCCTACGAGCAGTACTTC.

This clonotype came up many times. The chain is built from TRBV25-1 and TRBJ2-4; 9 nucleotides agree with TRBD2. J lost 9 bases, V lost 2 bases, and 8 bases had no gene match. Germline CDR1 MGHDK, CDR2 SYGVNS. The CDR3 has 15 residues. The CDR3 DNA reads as TGTGCCAGCAGTGAAGCGGCTAGCGGGATGAGCATTCAGTACTTC. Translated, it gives CASSEAASGMSIQYF.

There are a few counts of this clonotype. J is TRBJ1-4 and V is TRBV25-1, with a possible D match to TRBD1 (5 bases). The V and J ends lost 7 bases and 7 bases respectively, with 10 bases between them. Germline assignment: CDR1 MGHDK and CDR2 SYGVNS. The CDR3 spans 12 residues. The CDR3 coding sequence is TGTGCCAGCAAGCCCGGGGGTGAAAAACTGTTTTTT. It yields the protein CASKPGGEKLFF.

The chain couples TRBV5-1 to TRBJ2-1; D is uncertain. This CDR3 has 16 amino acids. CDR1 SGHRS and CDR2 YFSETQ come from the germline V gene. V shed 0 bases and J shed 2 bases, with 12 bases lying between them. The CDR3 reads CASSLAGIGTYNEQFF. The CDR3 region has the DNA TGCGCCAGCAGCTTGGCAGGAATAGGTACCTACAATGAGCAGTTCTTC.

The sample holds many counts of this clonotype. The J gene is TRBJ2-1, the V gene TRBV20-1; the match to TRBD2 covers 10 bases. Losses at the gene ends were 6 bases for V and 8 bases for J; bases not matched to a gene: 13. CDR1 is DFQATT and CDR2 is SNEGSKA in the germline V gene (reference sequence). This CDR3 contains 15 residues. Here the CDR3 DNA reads TGCAGTGCACCGACCCTAGCGGGGGTTAGGGATGAGCAGTTCTTC. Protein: CSAPTLAGVRDEQFF.

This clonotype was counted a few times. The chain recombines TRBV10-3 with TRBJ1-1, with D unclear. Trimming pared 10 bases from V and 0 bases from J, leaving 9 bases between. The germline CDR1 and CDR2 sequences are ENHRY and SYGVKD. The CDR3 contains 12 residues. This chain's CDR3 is CATRELNTEAFF. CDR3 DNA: TGTGCCACAAGGGAACTGAACACTGAAGCTTTCTTT.

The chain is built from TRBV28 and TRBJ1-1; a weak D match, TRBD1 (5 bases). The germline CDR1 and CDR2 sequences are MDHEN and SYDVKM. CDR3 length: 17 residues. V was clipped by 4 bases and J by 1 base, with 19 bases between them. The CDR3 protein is CASSSAPSGSRNTEAFF. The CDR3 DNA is TGTGCCAGCAGTTCGGCGCCGTCAGGGTCCCGGAACACTGAAGCTTTCTTT.

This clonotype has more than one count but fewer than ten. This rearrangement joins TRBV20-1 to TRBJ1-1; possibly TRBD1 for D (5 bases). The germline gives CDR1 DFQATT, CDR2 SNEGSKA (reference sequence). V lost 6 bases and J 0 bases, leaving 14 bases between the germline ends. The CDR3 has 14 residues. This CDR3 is CSARGRQMNTEAFF. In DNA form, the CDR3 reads TGCAGTGCCCGGGGGAGGCAAATGAACACTGAAGCTTTCTTT.

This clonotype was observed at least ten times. CDR3 loop: CASSQEQRGGLETQYF. CDR3 DNA: TGTGCCAGCAGCCAAGAACAGCGGGGGGGCTTGGAGACCCAGTACTTC. The rearrangement joins TRBV3-1 to TRBJ2-5, with 10 nucleotides matching TRBD2. The CDR3 spans 16 residues. Germline trimming cut 0 bases from V and 5 bases from J; bases unmatched to any gene: 6. Germline lookup yields CDR1 LGHDT and CDR2 YNNKEL (reference sequence).

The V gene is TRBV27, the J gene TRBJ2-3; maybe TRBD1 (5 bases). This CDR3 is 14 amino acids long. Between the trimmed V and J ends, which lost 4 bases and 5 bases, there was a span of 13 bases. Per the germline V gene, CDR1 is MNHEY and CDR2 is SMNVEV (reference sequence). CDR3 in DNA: TGTGCCAGCAGTTCCCTGGGGCCCAAAGATACGCAGTATTTT. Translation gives CASSSLGPKDTQYF.

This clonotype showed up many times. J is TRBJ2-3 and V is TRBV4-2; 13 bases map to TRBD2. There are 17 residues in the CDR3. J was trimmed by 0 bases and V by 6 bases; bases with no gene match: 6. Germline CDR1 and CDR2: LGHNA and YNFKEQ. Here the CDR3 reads CASRAGTSGASTDTQYF. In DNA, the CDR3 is TGTGCCAGCAGAGCCGGGACTAGCGGGGCTAGCACAGATACGCAGTATTTT.

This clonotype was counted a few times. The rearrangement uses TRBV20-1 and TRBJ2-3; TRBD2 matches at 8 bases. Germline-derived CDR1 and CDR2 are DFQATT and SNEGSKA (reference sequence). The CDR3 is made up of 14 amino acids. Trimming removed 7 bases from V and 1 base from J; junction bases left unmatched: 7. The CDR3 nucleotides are TGCAGTGGCAGACGGGGGGGAGGCACAGATACGCAGTATTTT. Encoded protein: CSGRRGGGTDTQYF.

DNA of the CDR3: TGTGCCAGCAGTCGACAGGGAGAGACCCAGTACTTC. Protein sequence: CASSRQGETQYF. The chain uses TRBV6-5 and TRBJ2-5, with 7 nucleotides matching TRBD1. The CDR3 covers 12 residues. V shed 5 bases, J shed 4 bases, and the junction held 1 base outside the gene matches. Looked up from germline, CDR1 is MNHEY and CDR2 is SVGAGI.

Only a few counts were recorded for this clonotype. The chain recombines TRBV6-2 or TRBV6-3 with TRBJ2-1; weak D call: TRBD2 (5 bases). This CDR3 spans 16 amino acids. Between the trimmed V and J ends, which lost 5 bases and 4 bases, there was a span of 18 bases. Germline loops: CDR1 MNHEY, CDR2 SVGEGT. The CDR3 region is CASSPTTGLIYNEQFF. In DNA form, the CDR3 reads TGTGCCAGCAGTCCTACCACGGGGTTAATTTACAATGAGCAGTTCTTC.